The TCR beta chain under discussion was sequenced for a study of esophageal squamous cell carcinoma under preoperative chemotherapy (dated by TCRdb to 2016 to 2018). A note on the overall study: Both tumor-infiltrating lymphocytes and peripheral blood T cells had their TCR repertoires profiled in the study. The effects of paclitaxel-nedaplatin chemotherapy on T-cell receptor repertoires in patients with esophageal squamous cell carcinoma were assessed. Roughly 5 patients with primary esophageal squamous cell carcinoma made up the cohort. Repertoires from samples collected before paclitaxel-nedaplatin therapy were compared with repertoires from samples collected after the therapy. The study at large found these results: Clonotype frequencies shifted immediately and substantially under paclitaxel-nedaplatin therapy, and abundant clones were more likely to contract than to amplify. Post-treatment tumor-infiltrating lymphocytes appeared partly derived from peripheral T cells migrating into the tumor, not solely from local clonal changes. The cohort was small, with only four to six patients with esophageal squamous cell carcinoma analyzed. A significant increase in TCR diversity was observed in peripheral T cells after chemotherapy, whereas no such increase was observed in tumor-infiltrating lymphocytes.

Library generation was performed with PCR. This sample was sequenced with a HiSeq X Ten. High-throughput sequencing was used to characterize the TCR repertoires. The raw public data were reprocessed by TCRdb itself: fastp quality trimming at Q25, MiXCR clonotype calling, in-frame beta chains only. Every distinct CDR3 protein forms one entry, paired with its most common genes and DNA. The sample records 10,000 to 15,000 distinct CDR3 sequences, almost 55% of which are singletons. Approximately 15% of the sample is held by the ten biggest clonotypes. Turning to this clonotype: Its binding antigen is unknown. There are no base qualities to consult, and no much larger clone falls within one base.

This specimen's time point label, interpreted: before preoperative PTX-NDP chemotherapy. Paclitaxel-nedaplatin was administered to patients as preoperative chemotherapy before surgery. The CDR3 contains 13 residues, cysteine and phenylalanine counted. The CDR3 DNA has 39 bases and is translated from base 1. Via the germline V gene, CDR1 is MNHNS and CDR2 SASEGT. Sampling took place from a patient given preoperative chemotherapy. The receptor chain draws on TRBV6-1 and TRBJ2-5; 7 middle bases align to TRBD2. TRBJ2-7 explains the end of the DNA better; the J call may be wrong. The source is a human donor with esophageal squamous cell carcinoma. The donor label of this sample is uncertain. The DNA sequence is given as TGTGCCAGCAGACTAGCGACCTACTACGAGCAGTACTTC. Its amino acids are CASRLATYYEQYF.